The rows below give T cell receptor beta chains drawn from one sample of a study of blood T cells in healthy people across ages. In TCRdb, the 5' RACE reads were re-called with MiXCR into one record per CDR3 protein. The sample shows about a million distinct CDR3 sequences, about 48% of them seen only once. Input material: blood. These receptor sequences come from a young man in good health. Each CDR3 is given with its conserved first and last residue. D genes are given only for firm matches. The size field is filled for only some rows; it gives once, few, many or a size class.

v_gene	d_gene	abundance	j_gene	CDR3aa	CDR3nt
TRBV9	.	.	TRBJ1-2	CASSPNEHGYTF	TGTGCCAGCAGCCCCAATGAGCATGGCTACACCTTC
TRBV20-1	.	few	TRBJ1-4	CSATYTREKLFF	TGCAGTGCTACCTACACGAGAGAAAAACTGTTTTTT
TRBV28	TRBD1	many	TRBJ1-5	CASSYTGGSNQPQHF	TGTGCCAGCAGTTACACAGGGGGAAGCAATCAGCCCCAGCATTTT
TRBV27	TRBD1	few	TRBJ2-7	CASSNRGPAYEQYF	TGTGCCAGCAGCAACAGGGGGCCCGCCTACGAGCAGTACTTC
TRBV10-3	.	.	TRBJ2-4	CAISEGDDRAKNIQYF	TGTGCCATCAGTGAGGGAGACGACAGGGCCAAAAACATTCAGTACTTC
TRBV29-1	.	.	TRBJ1-1	CSVESILGNTEAFF	TGCAGCGTTGAAAGTATTCTCGGGAACACTGAAGCTTTCTTT
TRBV7-8	TRBD2	few	TRBJ2-1	CASSLLTSGGPSSYNEQFF	TGTGCCAGCAGCTTGCTCACTAGCGGGGGCCCCAGCTCCTACAATGAGCAGTTCTTC
TRBV4-2	TRBD2	few	TRBJ2-5	CASSQDLLGRADQTQYF	TGTGCCAGCAGCCAAGACTTGCTGGGGAGGGCCGACCAGACCCAGTACTTC
TRBV20-1	.	.	TRBJ2-1	CSAPSHEQFF	TGCAGTGCCCCCTCGCATGAGCAGTTCTTC
TRBV10-2	.	.	TRBJ2-7	CASSEQIRGPYEQYF	TGCGCCAGCAGTGAGCAAATCAGGGGACCCTACGAGCAGTACTTC
TRBV5-1	.	many	TRBJ1-5	CASTPGSSGADQPQHF	TGCGCCAGCACCCCGGGGTCGTCGGGGGCGGATCAGCCCCAGCATTTT
TRBV29-1	.	few	TRBJ1-2	CSAVDSNYGYTF	TGCAGCGCAGTGGACAGTAACTATGGCTACACCTTC
TRBV4-1	.	.	TRBJ1-1	CASSQALQANAEAFF	TGCGCCAGCAGCCAAGCGCTCCAGGCGAACGCTGAAGCTTTCTTT
TRBV6-1	.	few	TRBJ2-1	CASQGDSYNEQFF	TGTGCCAGCCAGGGAGATTCCTACAATGAGCAGTTCTTC
TRBV21-1	.	.	TRBJ2-4	CASSKRPGHPGLAYF	TGTGCCAGCAGCAAAAGACCGGGACACCCGGGACTAGCGTACTTC
TRBV20-1	TRBD1	few	TRBJ2-1	CSARRGQKLNNEQFF	TGCAGTGCCCGCAGGGGACAGAAATTAAACAATGAGCAGTTCTTC
TRBV15	TRBD2	.	TRBJ2-5	CATSSEGLASETQYF	TGTGCCACCAGCAGTGAAGGACTAGCGAGCGAGACCCAGTACTTC
TRBV3-1	.	.	TRBJ2-3	CASSQDGPRDTDTQYF	TGTGCCAGCAGCCAAGACGGGCCCCGAGACACAGATACGCAGTATTTT
TRBV7-2	TRBD2	many	TRBJ2-5	CASSLQAGQETQYF	TGTGCCAGCAGCTTACAAGCGGGGCAAGAGACCCAGTACTTC
TRBV7-2	TRBD1	.	TRBJ1-1	CASSLGGQGGAEAFF	TGTGCCAGCAGCTTGGGGGGACAGGGAGGGGCTGAAGCTTTCTTT
TRBV20-1	TRBD2	few	TRBJ2-3	CSAKSGGGTDTQYF	TGCAGTGCTAAGTCGGGGGGAGGCACAGATACGCAGTATTTT
TRBV4-2	.	few	TRBJ2-7	CASSQAGDGQYF	TGTGCCAGCAGCCAAGCTGGGGACGGGCAGTACTTC
TRBV12-1	.	.	TRBJ1-1	CASSWPGQGLFMNTEAFF	TGTGCCAGCAGCTGGCCGGGACAGGGCCTTTTCATGAACACTGAAGCTTTCTTT
TRBV7-2	.	few	TRBJ2-1	CASSNSGYQFF	TGTGCCAGCAGCAACTCAGGGTACCAGTTCTTC
TRBV29-1	.	.	TRBJ2-3	CSVGPGLILTDTQYF	TGCAGCGTGGGACCAGGGCTTATCCTCACAGATACGCAGTATTTT
TRBV2	.	.	TRBJ1-5	CASSRREQPQHF	TGTGCCAGCAGTAGGAGGGAACAGCCCCAGCATTTT
TRBV28	.	.	TRBJ2-7	CASSFHRARGPYEQYF	TGTGCCAGCAGTTTCCACCGCGCCCGGGGACCCTACGAGCAGTACTTC